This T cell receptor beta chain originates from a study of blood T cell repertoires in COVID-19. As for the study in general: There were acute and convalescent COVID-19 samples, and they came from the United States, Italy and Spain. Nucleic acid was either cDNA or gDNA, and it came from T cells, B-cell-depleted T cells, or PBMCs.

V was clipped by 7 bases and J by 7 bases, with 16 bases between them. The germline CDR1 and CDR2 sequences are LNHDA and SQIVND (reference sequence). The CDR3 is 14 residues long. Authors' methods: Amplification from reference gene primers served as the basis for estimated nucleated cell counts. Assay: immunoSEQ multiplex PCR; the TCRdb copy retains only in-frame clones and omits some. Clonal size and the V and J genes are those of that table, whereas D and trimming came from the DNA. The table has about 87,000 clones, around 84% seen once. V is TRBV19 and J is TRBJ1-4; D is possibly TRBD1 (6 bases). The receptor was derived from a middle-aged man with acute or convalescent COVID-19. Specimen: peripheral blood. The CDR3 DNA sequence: TGTGCCAGTAAAGGGACAAGCCCTGGTGAAAAACTGTTTTTT. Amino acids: CASKGTSPGEKLFF.